This T cell receptor beta chain originates from a study of identical twins. Healthy Caucasians, and only they, were the donors. Overall study findings and caveats: Weaker excess twin sharing was seen among beta out-of-frame sequences.

Concerning this clonotype itself: As yet, its antigen is unknown.

The germline gives CDR1 MNHEY, CDR2 SMNVEV (reference sequence). The CDR3 sequence is 17 residues long. A universal primer binding site was introduced by template switching. The final cDNA contained unique molecular identifiers. MiXCR, applied by TCRdb to the 5' RACE reads, yields one record per CDR3 protein. Of 1.5 million to 2 million distinct CDR3 sequences listed, under 35% are singletons. The chain employs TRBV27 and TRBJ2-1; 10 nucleotides agree with TRBD2. Near its end, the DNA agrees better with TRBJ2-7, so the J call may be wrong. The source of this sequence is a newborn girl in good health. The sequencing input was cord blood. In DNA form, the CDR3 reads TGTGCCAGCAGTTGGGGTAGCGGGGGGCAATCCTACAATGAGCAGTACTTC. Translation gives CASSWGSGGQSYNEQYF.